The present entry profiles one TCR beta chain with its context. Its binding antigen is unknown. The input lacks base qualities; no much larger clone sits a single base away. The data were obtained in a study of OX40 agonist ivuxolimab in advanced cancers. Regarding the complete study: Ivuxolimab was a fully human IgG2 agonistic monoclonal antibody targeting the costimulatory receptor OX40 (CD134). Intravenous ivuxolimab was administered to patients every 2 weeks at six dose levels: 0.01, 0.1, 0.3, 1.5, 3 and 10 mg/kg. The paper describes the monotherapy dose-escalation part (N ≈ 50 patients) of the phase I trial of ivuxolimab. Partial responses occurred in three dose-escalation patients, of whom one had hepatocellular carcinoma and two had cutaneous melanoma. Of the roughly 52 dose-escalation patients, hepatocellular carcinoma was present in approximately 20, melanoma in around 15, renal cell carcinoma in 9 and head and neck cancer in 9. Peripheral TCRbeta sequencing aimed to test whether ivuxolimab altered TCR sequence diversity and caused clonal T-cell expansion. In the dose-escalation cohort, 82.7% of patients were male, and the mean age was around 60 years, with a range of roughly 20 to 79. Prior anti-PD-1, anti-PD-L1 or anti-CTLA-4 therapy was permitted, and roughly two fifths of dose-escalation patients had received checkpoint inhibitors.

Trimming accounts for 4 bases at V and 6 bases at J, while the number of junction bases matched to no gene is 0. The germline V gene sets CDR1 to SGHAT and CDR2 to FQNNGV. The CDR3 measures 14 amino acids from cysteine to phenylalanine. Only the CDR3 DNA is retained, 42 bases long and in frame from the first base. Patients with autoimmune disease history or receiving systemic immunosuppression were excluded from the trial. In every dose cohort, peripheral blood was drawn for TCR sequencing at baseline, cycle 4 day 1, and cycle 7 day 1. The samples were taken from a phase I, first-in-human, multicenter, open-label dose-escalation trial of ivuxolimab. The trial enrolled adults with locally advanced or metastatic head and neck squamous cell, hepatocellular, melanoma or renal cell carcinoma. CD4+ and CD8+ T cells were sorted separately from peripheral blood before TCR sequencing. For sequencing of the TCRbeta CDR3 region, genomic DNA was extracted from the sorted cells. The immunoSEQ Assay was used for sequencing of TCRbeta CDR3 regions. TCRdb's version of the immuneACCESS table is confined to in-frame rearrangements and falls short of the full clone set. An unresolved V gene accounts for under half of the shortfall where checked; the remainder is of unknown origin. The sample table records around 70,000 clones; over 80% of these occur just once. Of the sample, around 1.8% falls within the top ten clones.

What the study reported, not specific to this receptor: In the 0.1-3.0 mg/kg groups, partial responders were among the patients with the lowest normalized peripheral clonal expansion, particularly in CD8+ T cells. At doses from 0.1 to 3.0 mg/kg, clonal expansion was seen in both CD4+ and CD8+ blood T cells between baseline and week 6. After ivuxolimab, more expanded clones were found on average in CD8+ T cells than in CD4+ T cells. Antigen specificity was not determined for the clonally expanded peripheral T cells. Low levels of normalized T-cell clonal expansion were also seen in some patients who did not respond.

Sequencing was performed on CD4+ or CD8+ T cells sorted from blood, taken in a trial of the OX40 agonist ivuxolimab. This sequence uses TRBV11-2 and TRBJ1-6; 10 middle bases align to TRBD1. This sequence was found in an adult with an advanced solid tumor such as melanoma, head and neck, liver or kidney cancer. The DNA reads TGTGCCAGCAGCTGGGACAGGGGTAATTCACCCCTCCACTTT. Its protein reads: CASSWDRGNSPLHF.